A selection of T cell receptor beta chains follows, all from one sample in a study of CD8+ T cells in alopecia areata. Assay used: immunoSEQ multiplex PCR; TCRdb lists only in-frame clones, some missing. This sample has a few hundred thousand clones; approximately 70% occur once, and the top ten carry over 1%. The sequencing here drew on CD4+ T cells sorted from blood, taken around week 42, from a patient treated with tofacitinib. The receptor source for this set is a human donor with alopecia areata. Each CDR3 is given without its conserved first and last residue.

j_call | v_call | cdr3_aa
TRBJ2-6 | TRBV2 | ASSEQGAVGANVLT
TRBJ1-1 | TRBV29-1 | SVMTEGELHTEAF
TRBJ2-7 | TRBV4-2 | ASSPGLPPYEQY
TRBJ2-4 | TRBV2 | ASSAGSGNIQY
TRBJ2-7 | TRBV7-2 | ASSYQGAAREQY
TRBJ1-4 | TRBV5-4 | ASSFRGTNEKLF
TRBJ1-2 | TRBV7-2 | ASSLGLGVEGYT
TRBJ2-1 | TRBV30 | AWKSPGRINEQF
TRBJ2-1 | TRBV7-2 | ASSRRQGGSNEQF
TRBJ2-2 | TRBV6-5 | ASTPTSGASGELF
TRBJ2-5 | TRBV6-5 | ASSDGGAGKTQY
TRBJ1-2 | TRBV4-3 | ASSSTRHSNYGYT
TRBJ1-5 | TRBV30 | AWSFGQDQH
TRBJ1-4 | TRBV29-1 | SVGQGTNEKLF
TRBJ1-6 | TRBV4-3 | ASSQGSGYNSPLH
TRBJ1-1 | TRBV29-1 | SVCFYGTGVNTEAF
TRBJ1-1 | TRBV25-1 | ASSEYLAGGRAEAF
TRBJ1-1 | TRBV6-5 | ASHKRTEAF
NA | TRBV29-1 | SVEEGEQY
TRBJ2-7 | TRBV4-1 | ASSQARTGLYEQY
TRBJ2-7 | TRBV5-1 | ASSPGTSGARYYEQY
TRBJ2-5 | TRBV15 | ATSTGGREETQY
TRBJ1-2 | TRBV30 | AWTSEDYGYT
TRBJ2-7 | TRBV30 | AWSNTDGSYEQY
TRBJ2-5 | TRBV11-2 | ASSISGGGETQY
TRBJ2-2 | TRBV11-2 | ASSPVTGELF
TRBJ2-7 | TRBV6-1 | ASSEPGLAYEQY
TRBJ1-1 | TRBV6-5 | ASSYTGGLHTEAF
TRBJ1-5 | TRBV11-3 | ASSRTDRSGGNQPQH
TRBJ2-5 | TRBV4-3 | ASSQDPLAGPGTQY
TRBJ2-2 | TRBV7-6 | ASSLGGQGSTGELF
TRBJ1-1 | TRBV19 | ASLSSGGRAF
TRBJ2-7 | TRBV2 | ASSLKRSYEQY
TRBJ1-5 | TRBV7-2 | ASSLSDSNQPQH
TRBJ2-7 | TRBV5-6 | ASSWDRGYEQY
TRBJ2-7 | TRBV27 | ASSLSTRGPAYEQY
TRBJ2-7 | TRBV30 | AWSVDGVISEQY
TRBJ2-5 | TRBV11-2 | ASSRGETQY
TRBJ1-1 | TRBV29-1 | SVVRDTEAF
TRBJ2-5 | TRBV13 | ASSSMHSQETQY
TRBJ2-6 | TRBV7-9 | ASSPTVVGANVLT
TRBJ2-1 | TRBV29-1 | SVDGRGGLSYNEQF
TRBJ2-7 | TRBV5-6 | ASSLFGGYEQY
TRBJ2-6 | TRBV29-1 | SVAPSGANVLT
TRBJ2-6 | TRBV2 | ASSDWSSGANVLT
TRBJ2-7 | TRBV10-3 | AISATPGLGTPYEQY
TRBJ2-4 | TRBV5-1 | ASSPETGENIQY
TRBJ2-7 | TRBV4-3 | ASSQKLGAAGGEQY
TRBJ1-2 | TRBV7-9 | ASSYGTGDGYT
TRBJ1-6 | TRBV10-3 | AISGDGNNSPLH
TRBJ1-2 | TRBV27 | ASSSRQGSNINYGYT
TRBJ1-2 | TRBV27 | ASSLEGGGYGYT
TRBJ2-7 | TRBV11-3 | ASSSAGTGSYEQY
TRBJ2-4 | TRBV7-2 | ASSLNRGNIQY
TRBJ1-1 | TRBV30 | AWRRRGDTEAF
TRBJ1-2 | TRBV6-1 | ASRPGRPWGYT
TRBJ1-2 | TRBV4-1 | ASSQVGSYGYT
TRBJ2-3 | TRBV5-1 | ASSLEGGPLSTDTQY
TRBJ1-1 | TRBV29-1 | SARGQGRGTEAF